The 2 T cell receptor beta chains presented below share a single source sample, sequenced in a study of tumor and adjacent non-tumor tissue in lung cancer. Three rounds of nested PCR, following a modified ARM-PCR protocol, produced the TCRbeta library. TCRdb redid the calling of the multiplex PCR reads with MiXCR, one entry per CDR3 protein. The sample gives under 150,000 distinct CDR3 sequences, around 67% of which show up once; approximately 18% is in the top ten. RNA was extracted from bulk tissue without any cell sorting. Input material: lung tumor tissue. The receptors here all came from a man between 60 and 75 years old with small cell lung cancer.

This clonotype was found a few times. The rearrangement links TRBV6-5 to TRBJ1-5; 7 bases are a match to TRBD1. The germline V gene encodes CDR1 MNHEY and CDR2 SVGAGI. The CDR3 has 14 residues. V lost 2 bases to trimming and J lost 7 bases; unmatched junction nucleotides: 5. This CDR3 is CASSYGSGGQPQHF. DNA of the CDR3: TGTGCCAGCAGTTACGGGTCAGGGGGGCAGCCCCAGCATTTT.

The chain links TRBV28 to TRBJ2-2, with a possible D match to TRBD1 (6 bases). Looked up from germline, CDR1 is MDHEN and CDR2 is SYDVKM. The CDR3 totals 16 residues. V was trimmed by 8 bases and J by 7 bases, leaving 23 bases between them. Written as DNA, the CDR3 is TGTGCCAGCGACGGGATCGGGCAGGGGTGGAACGGGGAGCTGTTTTTT. Translating it yields CASDGIGQGWNGELFF.